This T cell receptor beta chain stems from a study of CDR3 diversity in severe acne. CDR3 length: 14 amino acids. The germline V gene has CDR1 SGHRS and CDR2 YFSETQ. J was trimmed by 7 bases and V by 4 bases; bases with no gene match: 9. TCRdb re-called the PCR reads through MiXCR, storing one row per CDR3 protein. The sample contains more than 85,000 distinct CDR3 sequences, approximately 49% of which appear only once. This clonotype was recorded at least ten times. This TCR derives from a male donor with severe acne vulgaris. The chain uses TRBV5-1 and TRBJ1-2, with 8 positions matching TRBD1. Sample: blood. The CDR3 DNA follows: TGCGCCAGCAGCCCTTTTGGAACAGGGGGTGGCTACACCTTC. Translating it yields CASSPFGTGGGYTF.